These T cell receptor beta chains were read from a single sample in a study of blood T cells in healthy people across ages. TCRdb fed the 5' RACE reads into MiXCR, producing one record per CDR3 protein. The sample lists about a million distinct CDR3 sequences, around 54% occurring once. The sequenced material came from blood. The receptors originated from a woman in her sixties or seventies in good health. Each CDR3 is given with its conserved first and last residue. A D gene is named only where the DNA matches it firmly. The size entry is marked missing in some rows and otherwise reads once, few, many or a size class.

v_call,d_call,clone_size,j_call,cdr3_nt,cdr3_aa
TRBV6-6,TRBD2,NA,TRBJ2-1,TGTGCCAGCAGTAACACTCGGACTAGCCACAATGAGCAGTTCTTC,CASSNTRTSHNEQFF
TRBV20-1,TRBD2,NA,TRBJ2-3,TGCAGTGCGCCGCTAGCGGACTACACAGATACGCAGTATTTT,CSAPLADYTDTQYF
TRBV28,TRBD1,few,TRBJ2-7,TGTGCCAGCAGTCTCACCGGGACAGGGGTCGAGCAGTACTTC,CASSLTGTGVEQYF
TRBV6-5,TRBD1,once,TRBJ1-5,TGTGCCAGCAGCATAACCGGGACAGAGAATCAGCCCCAGCATTTT,CASSITGTENQPQHF
TRBV7-9,NA,few,TRBJ2-6,TGTGCCAGCAGCTTCCCTGTCCCAACTGGGGCCAACGTCCTGACTTTC,CASSFPVPTGANVLTF
TRBV4-1,NA,NA,TRBJ2-7,TGCGCCAGCAGCCAAGAGCCCGTTTCGGGGGCCTACGAGCAGAACTTC,CASSQEPVSGAYEQNF
TRBV12-3/TRBV12-4,NA,NA,TRBJ2-1,TGTGCCAGCATTTTAGTCAGAAGTGAGCAGTTCTTC,CASILVRSEQFF
TRBV27,NA,few,TRBJ2-1,TGTGCCAGCAGTCCGAACCCCCTCGCGGAGCAGTTCTTC,CASSPNPLAEQFF
TRBV11-2,NA,NA,TRBJ1-3,TGTGCCAGCAGCTTAGACAGGGGTGGAAACACCATATATTTT,CASSLDRGGNTIYF
TRBV14,NA,NA,TRBJ2-7,TGTGCCAGCAGCCAGGGGGCGAGAAACGAGCAGTACTTC,CASSQGARNEQYF